In its sample, the clone carrying this TCR beta chain is medium-sized. This beta chain is an off-target read within a library intended for alpha chains, so its frequency means little. The data stem from a study of spatial heterogeneity in lung cancer. A single record per CDR3 protein comes from TCRdb applying MiXCR to the 5' RACE reads. Among 9,500 to 12,000 distinct CDR3 sequences listed, 6.3% were seen once. With 0 bases clipped from V and 6 bases from J, the junction kept 7 bases outside the gene matches. The germline gives CDR1 SGHVS, CDR2 FNYEAQ. The CDR3 is made up of 16 amino acids. Time point specified: sample taken at primary tumor resection. The sequenced material consisted of unsorted whole RNA from tumor, nontumor lung or frozen PBMC.

The clonotype comes from a male donor with early-stage non-small cell lung cancer. Sequences were derived from PBMCs, sampled at surgery. This sequence joins TRBV7-6 and TRBJ2-2, with 7 nucleotides matching TRBD2. CDR3 region: CASSLAGAGDAGELFF. The DNA for the CDR3 is TGTGCCAGCAGCTTAGCTGGCGCGGGAGACGCCGGGGAGCTGTTTTTT.